This T cell receptor beta chain stems from a study of T cells in Graves' hyperthyroidism and ophthalmopathy. The study's findings and limits: By a 13 V-J model, ophthalmopathy was set apart from stable hyperthyroidism.

This clonotype was seen a handful of times. Its target is unknown. V shed 3 bases and J shed 6 bases, with 9 bases lying between them. Germline CDR1 SGHRS, CDR2 YFSETQ. The CDR3 length is 12 residues. Clinicians diagnosed patients from clinical symptoms, serum thyroxine and TRAb, thyroid ultrasound and orbital computed tomography. Amplification yielded TCR beta CDR3 regions, with RNA transcripts as the source. Initially, a first-round RT-PCR of the TCR CDR3 employed the HTBI primer set. TCRdb processed the multiplex PCR reads anew with MiXCR; each CDR3 protein has one entry. The top ten hold about 5% of the sample, which has a few hundred thousand distinct CDR3 sequences, roughly 15% seen once.

The chain recombines TRBV5-1 with TRBJ1-1; D remains ambiguous. Material for sequencing was blood. The sequence derives from a young woman with Graves' hyperthyroidism. Written as DNA, the CDR3 is TGCGCCAGCAGCTCCGGACTCGCTGAAGCTTTCTTT. Translated, it gives CASSSGLAEAFF.